The subject of this entry is one T cell receptor beta chain. The antigen is undetermined. CDR1 MGHRA and CDR2 YSYEKL come from the germline V gene. Trimming cost V 3 bases and J 8 bases, with 13 bases left between them. The CDR3 sequence is 13 residues long. The primer mix had 60 Vbeta and 13 Jbeta primers. Repertoires were generated with immunoSEQ multiplex PCR, while TCRdb's copy carries only in-frame clones and drops some. Of 100,000 to 150,000 clones listed, approximately 80% are singletons. The data stem from a study of cytomegalovirus exposure and HLA in healthy donors. Points from the study as a whole: TCR beta chain V- and J-gene trimming was linked, in a later analysis, to a missense variant in DCLRE1C.

The receptor comes from a boy aged 2 to 10 in good health and CMV-seronegative. The V call is TRBV4-1, the J call TRBJ1-1, with D perhaps TRBD1 (5 bases). Sequencing input: PBMCs. CDR3 DNA sequence: TGCGCCAGCAGCCAGACGGGACTCAGGGAAGCTTTCTTT. Translated, it gives CASSQTGLREAFF.